This T cell receptor (beta chain) stems from a study of blood T cell repertoires in COVID-19. Overall study context: T cells, B-cell-depleted T cells, or PBMCs supplied cDNA or gDNA.

For this clone: Sequence at one end of the junction differs from germline and may be a read error.

Germline-derived CDR1 and CDR2 are SSHAT and FNYEAQ (reference sequence). The CDR3 is 14 amino acids. Study processing details: By means of reference gene primer amplification, nucleated cell counts were estimated. Generated by immunoSEQ multiplex PCR, the TCRdb table keeps only in-frame clones and is missing some. That table furnishes V, J and clone size, whereas the DNA furnished D and trimming. The sample yields over 200,000 clones, 85% to 90% seen once. Across under 25 US areas, participants ranged in age from about 18 to 100 years. Cohort 3 recovery required two negative PCRs, clearance, or symptom resolution.

This receptor was identified in a man aged 18 to 35 who had recovered from COVID-19. J is TRBJ2-4 and V is TRBV7-7; perhaps TRBD1 as D (6 bases). Material for sequencing was PBMCs or T cells enriched from blood (not recorded which). DNA for the CDR3: TGTGCTAGCAGCTTAGGGGAAGGGGGAAACATTCAGTACTTC. Translating it yields CASSLGEGGNIQYF.